Below, 22 T cell receptor beta chains from the same sample are listed, as sequenced in a study of blood T cell repertoires in COVID-19. The protocol was immunoSEQ multiplex PCR, while the TCRdb copy is restricted to in-frame clones and leaves out a portion. The repertoire holds some 20,000 clones, about 81% seen once, with roughly 8.1% in the top ten. Sequenced material: peripheral blood. These receptors came from a man aged 55 to 70 with acute or convalescent COVID-19.

The chain combines TRBV2 with TRBJ1-5; a weak D match, TRBD1 (6 bases). The V end lost 4 bases, the J end lost 6 bases, and 13 bases lay between the germline ends. The CDR3 covers 14 residues. Per the germline V gene, CDR1 is SNHLY and CDR2 is FYNNEI. The CDR3 spells CASSVSTGLQPQHF. CDR3 DNA: TGTGCCAGCAGTGTTAGTACAGGGCTTCAGCCCCAGCATTTT.

The chain joins TRBV2 to TRBJ2-5; D gene uncertain. Germline CDR1 is SNHLY and CDR2 is FYNNEI. Trimming took 7 bases from V and 1 from J, leaving 13 bases between them. The CDR3 sequence is 14 residues long. The CDR3 nucleotides are TGTGCCAGCAACAGACATGGTATCCAAGAGACCCAGTACTTC. This codes for CASNRHGIQETQYF. Supplemented by reference TRBV2 and TRBJ2-5, the full variable domain reads EPEVTQTPSHQVTQMGQEVILRCVPISNHLYFYWYRQILGQKVEFLVSFYNNEISEKSEIFDDQFSVERPDGSNFTLKIRSTKLEDSAMYFCASNRHGIQETQYFGPGTRLLVL.

The chain is built from TRBV15 and TRBJ1-5; D gene uncertain. Trimming stripped 0 bases from V and 4 bases from J, with 7 bases between. The CDR3 has 14 residues. From germline, CDR1 is LNHNV and CDR2 YYDKDF (reference sequence). CDR3 loop: CATSREAGNQPQHF. The CDR3 DNA sequence: TGTGCCACCAGCAGAGAAGCGGGAAATCAGCCCCAGCATTTT.

This clone has only a few counts. This chain uses TRBV4-1 with TRBJ2-1, with D possibly TRBD2 on 5 matching bases. In germline, CDR1 is MGHRA, CDR2 YSYEKL. V was shortened by 4 bases and J by 5 bases, with 9 bases between the two germline ends. The CDR3 has 13 residues. The CDR3 here is CASSLGLDNEQFF. CDR3 coding DNA: TGCGCCAGCAGCCTCGGACTGGACAATGAGCAGTTCTTC.

The CDR3 DNA sequence: TGCGCCAGCAGCCAAGACCGAGGGACAGGGGGTTCAGAGACCCAGTACTTC. It encodes CASSQDRGTGGSETQYF. V is TRBV4-1 and J is TRBJ2-5; 11 bases are shared with TRBD1. Unmatched junction bases numbered 7, after V lost 0 bases and J lost 4 bases. The germline gives CDR1 MGHRA, CDR2 YSYEKL. This CDR3 spans 17 amino acids.

This clone is a singleton in its sample. The chain couples TRBV24-1 to TRBJ1-4; TRBD1 matches at 7 bases. The CDR3 totals 17 residues. With 4 bases clipped from V and 0 bases from J, the junction kept 7 bases outside the gene matches. Per the germline V gene, CDR1 is KGHDR and CDR2 is SFDVKD. The CDR3 sequence is CATSDGTEMATNEKLFF. CDR3 bases: TGTGCCACCAGTGACGGGACAGAAATGGCAACTAATGAAAAACTGTTTTTT.

The rearrangement links TRBV4-1 to TRBJ2-5; maybe TRBD2 (6 bases). Germline values: CDR1 MGHRA, CDR2 YSYEKL. V was shortened by 0 bases and J by 0 bases, with 23 bases between the two germline ends. The CDR3 consists of 20 residues. The CDR3 reads CASSQDLGAGGKWYQETQYF. Written as DNA, the CDR3 is TGCGCCAGCAGCCAAGATTTGGGAGCAGGAGGGAAGTGGTACCAAGAGACCCAGTACTTC.

The chain has TRBV4-2 and TRBJ2-3, with 10 positions matching TRBD2. CDR1 is LGHNA, CDR2 YNFKEQ, per germline. V trimming: 0 bases; J trimming: 4 bases; junction bases outside the gene matches: 10. The CDR3 runs 18 residues. CDR3 residues: CASSQDRSGGVRADTQYF. As DNA, the CDR3 is TGTGCCAGCAGCCAAGATCGGAGCGGGGGGGTCAGGGCAGATACGCAGTATTTT.

The chain is built from TRBV18 and TRBJ2-3, with 9 bases aligning to TRBD2. The germline CDR1 and CDR2 sequences are KGHSH and LQKENI. This CDR3 region has 15 residues. J was trimmed by 9 bases and V by 1 base; bases with no gene match: 8. The CDR3 region is CASSPQGGGAGTQYF. The DNA for the CDR3 is TGTGCCAGCTCACCACAAGGCGGGGGGGCCGGGACGCAGTATTTT. Drawing the rest from reference TRBV18 and TRBJ2-3, the complete variable domain is NAGVMQNPRHLVRRRGQEARLRCSPMKGHSHVYWYRQLPEEGLKFMVYLQKENIIDESGMPKERFSAEFPKEGPSILRIQQVVRGDSAAYFCASSPQGGGAGTQYFGPGTRLTVL.

This CDR3 is CASSSLAGQQGSYTF. The CDR3 DNA follows: TGCGCCAGCAGCTCCCTGGCAGGCCAGCAGGGGAGCTACACCTTC. This chain links TRBV5-1 with TRBJ1-2; possibly TRBD1 for D (6 bases). The V gene lost 3 bases and the J gene lost 9 bases, with 21 bases spanning the gap. This CDR3 contains 15 residues. The germline gives CDR1 SGHRS, CDR2 YFSETQ.

This clone is a singleton in its sample. Other DNA sequences in this specimen translate into the identical CDR3. The V and J genes are TRBV2 and TRBJ1-3; 9 bases agree with TRBD1. Germline trimming cut 4 bases from V and 2 bases from J; bases unmatched to any gene: 3. There are 15 residues in the CDR3. Per the germline V gene, CDR1 is SNHLY and CDR2 is FYNNEI. The CDR3 reads CASSAGTGPGNTIYF. Here the CDR3 DNA reads TGTGCCAGCAGTGCCGGGACAGGGCCTGGAAACACCATATATTTT.

The gene calls are TRBV7-3 and TRBJ2-5, with 11 bases that match TRBD1. This CDR3 is 15 amino acids long. Germline V CDR1 and CDR2: SGHTA, FQGTGA. V shed 5 bases and J 4 bases; nucleotides not matched to a gene: 6. The DNA for the CDR3 is TGTGCCAGCAGCCCCTACGGGACAGGGGGAGAGACCCAGTACTTC. Translated: CASSPYGTGGETQYF.

V usage is TRBV6-4 and J usage is TRBJ2-3; 8 bases line up with TRBD2. CDR3 length: 15 residues. V lost 4 bases to trimming and J lost 1 base; unmatched junction nucleotides: 4. CDR1 is MRHNA, CDR2 SNTAGT, per germline. CDR3 DNA sequence: TGTGCCAGCAGTGTGAGCGGGGGCCGCACAGATACGCAGTATTTT. It is translated as CASSVSGGRTDTQYF.

The J gene is TRBJ2-7, the V gene TRBV28; a possible D gene is TRBD2 (6 bases). CDR3 length: 14 residues. Germline CDR1 is MDHEN and CDR2 is SYDVKM. Between the trimmed V and J ends, which lost 6 bases and 3 bases, there was a span of 15 bases. DNA of the CDR3: TGTGCCAGCAGGGCCGGGACTGAAGGCTACGAGCAGTACTTC. It encodes CASRAGTEGYEQYF.

The chain uses TRBV4-1 and TRBJ2-5, with 8 bases identical to TRBD1. Germline V gene data show CDR1 as MGHRA and CDR2 as YSYEKL. With V trimmed by 4 bases and J by 2 bases, 3 bases remained unmatched. This CDR3 has 14 amino acids. The CDR3 sequence: CASSPRGLQETQYF. CDR3 bases: TGCGCCAGCAGCCCCAGGGGGCTGCAAGAGACCCAGTACTTC.

The chain links TRBV5-1 to TRBJ2-7, with 9 bases identical to TRBD1. The germline V gene has CDR1 SGHRS and CDR2 YFSETQ. V was pared by 4 bases and J by 2 bases, with 7 bases of the junction left unmatched. There are 15 residues in the CDR3. The CDR3 sequence is CASSAWTGVAYEQYF. CDR3 sequence (DNA): TGCGCCAGCAGCGCCTGGACAGGGGTAGCCTACGAGCAGTACTTC.

The J gene is TRBJ1-2, the V gene TRBV6-5; perhaps TRBD1 as D (6 bases). CDR1 is MNHEY, CDR2 SVGAGI, per germline. This CDR3 region has 15 residues. V lost 5 bases to trimming and J lost 4 bases, with 17 bases between them. This CDR3 is CASSPYSEGVYGYTF. The CDR3 nucleotides are TGTGCCAGCAGTCCATACAGCGAGGGGGTCTATGGCTACACCTTC.

This clone was picked up a small number of times. The chain joins TRBV10-3 to TRBJ2-7, with D possibly TRBD2 on 6 matching bases. Germline CDR1 is ENHRY and CDR2 is SYGVKD. Trimming shortened V by 9 bases and J by 2 bases, and 14 bases separated the two germline ends. The CDR3 is 13 residues long. The CDR3 sequence: CAISPGGAYEQYF. DNA for the CDR3: TGTGCCATTTCACCCGGGGGTGCCTACGAGCAGTACTTC.

The J gene is TRBJ1-2, the V gene TRBV18, with 9 bases that match TRBD1. Germline V gene sequence: CDR1 KGHSH, CDR2 LQKENI. The CDR3 has 16 amino acids. The V segment lost 6 bases and the J segment 1 base; nucleotides outside the gene matches: 9. The DNA for the CDR3 is TGTGCCAGCTCCTCAGCACAGGGGGCGTTTAACTATGGCTACACCTTC. Protein: CASSSAQGAFNYGYTF. Variable domain in full (rest from reference TRBV18 and TRBJ1-2): NAGVMQNPRHLVRRRGQEARLRCSPMKGHSHVYWYRQLPEEGLKFMVYLQKENIIDESGMPKERFSAEFPKEGPSILRIQQVVRGDSAAYFCASSSAQGAFNYGYTFGSGTRLTVV.

The rearrangement uses TRBV29-1 and TRBJ1-6, with a weak D call TRBD1 (6 bases). V dropped 4 bases and J dropped 11 bases, with 15 bases sitting between them. The CDR3 length is 13 residues. Germline loops: CDR1 SQVTM, CDR2 ANQGSEA. The DNA for the CDR3 is TGCAGCGTTGGGGAGGGGGTCGGAACACCCCTCCACTTT. Translated: CSVGEGVGTPLHF.

The rearrangement joins TRBV7-9 to TRBJ2-1; D unresolved. Germline CDR1 and CDR2: SEHNR and FQNEAQ (reference sequence). The CDR3 has 15 residues. Trimming removed 2 bases at V and 0 bases at J, with 8 bases between. CDR3 sequence reads: CASSLKASSYNEQFF. CDR3 sequence (DNA): TGTGCCAGCAGCTTAAAAGCAAGCTCCTACAATGAGCAGTTCTTC.

This sequence joins TRBV18 and TRBJ2-7, with 9 bases matching TRBD1. Germline V gives CDR1 KGHSH, CDR2 LQKENI. After removal of 1 base from V and 6 bases from J, the junction contained 1 base not matched to a gene. This CDR3 spans 13 amino acids. The CDR3 is CASSPRQGGEQYF. In nucleotides, the CDR3 is TGTGCCAGCTCACCACGACAGGGGGGCGAGCAGTACTTC.